A single sample is the source of the 26 T cell receptor beta chains below, sequenced in a study of tumor-infiltrating lymphocytes in primary liver carcinoma. The study extracted blood RNA from unsorted whole blood and also extracted germline DNA. Production of TCR beta cDNA used 500 ng total RNA together with a constant-region primer. Employing slightly modified ARM-PCR, three nested multiplex PCR rounds were run, and these gave rise to the TCR beta libraries. With TRBV1-TRBV30 forward primers and a C-beta reverse primer, the first two PCR rounds were run for roughly 10 cycles each. TCRdb passed the multiplex PCR reads through MiXCR, listing each CDR3 protein once. This sample carries hundreds of thousands of distinct CDR3 sequences, 50% to 75% of them seen once, and the ten largest clones take 15% to 20%. The material sequenced was peripheral blood. The source is a woman in her 30s with primary liver carcinoma and hepatitis B virus infection.

A remark on this clonotype: Compared with germline, one end of the junction differs, possibly owing to a read error. The rearrangement uses TRBV4-2 and TRBJ2-7; no clear D gene. Germline V gene data show CDR1 as LGHNA and CDR2 as YNFKEQ. The CDR3 covers 15 residues. CDR3 protein: CTSSQEVSLAHEQYF. CDR3 DNA: TGTACCAGCAGCCAAGAGGTTAGTCTCGCGCACGAGCAGTACTTC.

The chain carries TRBV28 and TRBJ2-1, with D perhaps matching TRBD2 (5 bases). The V end was cut by 6 bases, the J end by 0 bases, with 15 bases between. Germline-derived CDR1 and CDR2 are MDHEN and SYDVKM. This CDR3 comprises 16 residues. The CDR3 here is CASRASGLSSYNEQFF. CDR3 sequence (DNA): TGTGCCAGCAGAGCTTCTGGACTGAGCTCCTACAATGAGCAGTTCTTC.

This sequence joins TRBV6-5 and TRBJ1-6, with D maybe TRBD1 (6 bases). This CDR3 has 14 residues. Germline assignment: CDR1 MNHEY and CDR2 SVGAGI. Deletions cut 8 bases from V and 10 bases from J, with 18 bases between. The CDR3 DNA sequence: TGTGCCAGCGCCTTAGGGTTGGGGGCGTCACCCCTCCACTTT. This sequence encodes CASALGLGASPLHF.

Remarks on this clonotype: The junction departs from the called germline gene at one end, perhaps through a read error. The V gene is TRBV11-1, the J gene TRBJ2-1; 11 positions agree with TRBD2. Germline CDR1 reads SGHAT; CDR2 reads FQDESV (reference sequence). The CDR3 consists of 15 residues. DNA of the CDR3: TGTGCCAGCAGCCTGACTAGCGGGACGGTTCTAGAGCGGTTCTTC. It encodes CASSLTSGTVLERFF.

CDR3 loop: CAWSITGTGSYGYTF. The CDR3 nucleotides are TGTGCCTGGAGCATAACCGGGACAGGGAGTTATGGCTACACCTTC. The genes are TRBV30 and TRBJ1-2, with 9 bases that match TRBD1. The ends lost 3 bases at V and 5 bases at J; junction bases unmatched: 10. This CDR3 contains 15 residues. CDR1 and CDR2 (germline): GTSNPN, SVGIG (reference sequence).

As for this clonotype: In this CDR3 the conserved last residue, phenylalanine or tryptophan, is missing, so a read error is likely. This sequence joins TRBV10-3 and TRBJ2-3, with D unclear. Judging by the DNA end, TRBJ1-5 fits better; the J call may be wrong. Germline-derived CDR1 and CDR2 are ENHRY and SYGVKD. This CDR3 region has 14 residues. The CDR3 nucleotides read TGTGCCACCCTTGGGGAAAGAAGCACAGATACGCAGCATTCT. It translates to CATLGERSTDTQHS.

This clonotype turned up a few times. A much larger clone differs by one base, so this may be a read error. The genes are TRBV11-1 and TRBJ2-7; possible D gene TRBD1, 5 bases. Germline V lookup: CDR1 SGHAT, CDR2 FQDESV (reference sequence). This CDR3 is built from 17 residues. The CDR3 region is CASSLDWGGHGAYGQYF. The CDR3 bases are TGTGCCAGCAGCTTAGATTGGGGTGGACACGGTGCCTACGGGCAGTACTTC.

Regarding this clonotype: This could be a read error, since a much larger clone is one nucleotide away. The CDR3 protein is CASSQGLEGAGVPETQYF. The CDR3 region has the DNA TGTGCCAGCAGCCAAGGACTAGAGGGAGCGGGGGTCCCAGAGACCCAGTACTTC. The rearrangement joins TRBV4-2 to TRBJ2-5; 8 nucleotides line up with TRBD2. Trimming took 1 base from V and 4 from J; bases not matched to a gene: 14. Per the germline V gene, CDR1 is LGHNA and CDR2 is YNFKEQ. The length of the CDR3 is 18 residues.

The chain uses TRBV10-2 and TRBJ2-3, with TRBD2 matching over 13 bases. V lost 6 bases to trimming and J lost 3 bases; unmatched junction nucleotides: 6. Germline values: CDR1 WSHSY, CDR2 SAAADI. There are 16 residues in the CDR3. The DNA of the CDR3 is TGCGCCAGCAGGGATACGGGACTAGCGGGAACAGATACGCAGTATTTT. Translated: CASRDTGLAGTDTQYF.

As concerns this clonotype: This clone may be a read error of a much larger clone one base away. The chain couples TRBV12-3 or TRBV12-4 to TRBJ2-3; D is possibly TRBD1 (5 bases). The CDR3 runs 12 residues. Trimming pared 7 bases from V and 0 bases from J, leaving 5 bases between. In nucleotides, the CDR3 is TGTGCCAGCAACAGGAGCACAGATACGCAGTATTTT. This encodes CASNRSTDTQYF.

There are a few counts of this clonotype. The chain links TRBV6-6 to TRBJ2-6; D is unclear. The germline V and J ends were trimmed by 3 bases and 5 bases, with 8 bases remaining between them. This CDR3 contains 14 residues. Looked up from germline, CDR1 is MNHNY and CDR2 is SVGAGI (reference sequence). As DNA, the CDR3 is TGTGCCAGCAGTTATACCGCTAGGGCCAACGTCCTGACTTTC. It translates to CASSYTARANVLTF.

With regard to this clonotype: Sequence at one end of the junction differs from germline and may be a read error. The V and J genes are TRBV11-2 and TRBJ2-5; 10 nucleotides match TRBD1. This CDR3 comprises 15 residues. Germline CDR1 is SGHAT and CDR2 is FQNNGV. CDR3 sequence reads: CASSRQGAGQGTQYF. As DNA, the CDR3 is TGTGCCAGCAGCAGACAGGGGGCCGGCCAAGGGACCCAGTACTTC.

Points on this clonotype: It may be a read error: a sequence one base away is much more abundant. The J gene is TRBJ2-7, the V gene TRBV7-8, with D hard to call. This CDR3 comprises 16 residues. CDR1 SGHVS and CDR2 FQNEAQ come from the germline V gene. CDR3 in amino acids: CASTLALDPSVYEQCF. The DNA of the CDR3 is TGTGCCAGCACCTTAGCCCTAGACCCTTCGGTCTACGAGCAGTGCTTC.

This chain joins TRBV20-1 and TRBJ2-7; maybe TRBD1 (5 bases). Trimming removed 6 bases at V and 7 bases at J, with 16 bases between. This CDR3 region has 12 residues. Per germline, CDR1 DFQATT and CDR2 SNEGSKA (reference sequence). CDR3 sequence reads: CSAQTTVGEQYF. In nucleotides, the CDR3 is TGCAGTGCCCAGACGACAGTCGGAGAGCAGTACTTC.

The chain carries TRBV7-8 and TRBJ2-2, with D unresolved. The CDR3 is made up of 14 amino acids. The germline gives CDR1 SGHVS, CDR2 FQNEAQ. Trimming stripped 7 bases from V and 5 bases from J, with 14 bases between. CDR3 in DNA: TGTGCCAGCACCGGTCTTCCCCGTACCGGGGAGCTGTTTTTT. Amino acids: CASTGLPRTGELFF. Drawing the rest from reference TRBV7-8 and TRBJ2-2, the complete variable domain is GAGVSQSPRYKVAKRGQDVALRCDPISGHVSLFWYQQALGQGPEFLTYFQNEAQLDKSGLPSDRFFAERPEGSVSTLKIQRTQQEDSAVYLCASTGLPRTGELFFGEGSRLTVL.

Only a few counts were recorded for this clonotype. The V call is TRBV12-3 or TRBV12-4, the J call TRBJ2-5; D remains ambiguous. V was trimmed by 3 bases and J by 5 bases, leaving 7 bases between them. This CDR3 spans 12 amino acids. The CDR3 DNA follows: TGTGCCAGCAGTTTCTCCTTGGAGACCCAGTACTTC. This codes for CASSFSLETQYF.

The rearrangement links TRBV5-8 to TRBJ1-5; 8 positions agree with TRBD1. Germline CDR1 is SGHTS and CDR2 is YDEGEE. This CDR3 contains 14 residues. The V gene end was trimmed by 3 bases and the J gene end by 9 bases; junction bases not matched to a gene: 8. The CDR3 bases are TGTGCCAGCAGCTCTTGGACAGGGAGCCGGCCCCAGCATTTT. This translates into CASSSWTGSRPQHF.

For this clonotype: A much larger clone differs by one base, so this may be a read error. The rearrangement joins TRBV29-1 to TRBJ2-5; perhaps TRBD2 as D (5 bases). Germline-derived CDR1 and CDR2 are SQVTM and ANQGSEA. The CDR3 loop spans 12 amino acids. V was pared by 7 bases and J by 9 bases, with 18 bases between. The CDR3 nucleotides read TGCAGCGCCGGGAAGACGACCGAGGCCCAGTACTTC. Amino acids: CSAGKTTEAQYF. Filled out from reference TRBV29-1 and TRBJ2-5, the complete variable domain reads SAVISQKPSRDICQRGTSLTIQCQVDSQVTMMFWYRQQPGQSLTLIATANQGSEATYESGFVIDKFPISRPNLTFSTLTVSNMSPEDSSIYLCSAGKTTEAQYFGPGTRLLVL.

This clonotype was detected only a few times. V and J are TRBV30 and TRBJ1-2, with D perhaps matching TRBD1 (5 bases). Germline V CDR1 and CDR2: GTSNPN, SVGIG (reference sequence). This CDR3 contains 15 residues. Between the trimmed V and J ends, which lost 0 bases and 13 bases, there was a span of 24 bases. The CDR3 DNA follows: TGTGCCTGGAGTGTAAGTTCGTCAGGGAGTTCGATACGCACCTTC. Its translation: CAWSVSSSGSSIRTF.

V is TRBV24-1 and J is TRBJ2-3; D remains ambiguous. CDR1 and CDR2 from the germline V gene are KGHDR and SFDVKD. With 3 bases removed from V and 4 bases from J, the gap between germline ends came to 13 bases. CDR3 size: 15 residues. The CDR3 region has the DNA TGTGCCACCAGTGATACCTCGGGTTGGTCAGATACGCAGTATTTT. The encoded protein is CATSDTSGWSDTQYF.

Concerning this clonotype: One end of the junction varies from germline; a read error may be responsible. This sequence joins TRBV29-1 and TRBJ1-1; 7 bases line up with TRBD1. The CDR3 length is 12 residues. Germline V lookup: CDR1 SQVTM, CDR2 ANQGSEA. In nucleotides, the CDR3 is TGCAGCACCGTACAGGGGAACACTGAAGCTTCCTTT. It encodes CSTVQGNTEASF. Looking up the rest from reference TRBV29-1 and TRBJ1-1 gives the full variable domain: SAVISQKPSRDICQRGTSLTIQCQVDSQVTMMFWYRQQPGQSLTLIATANQGSEATYESGFVIDKFPISRPNLTFSTLTVSNMSPEDSSIYLCSTVQGNTEASFGQGTRLTVV.

To note about this clonotype: A read error may explain this, as a much larger clone is one base away. The rearrangement links TRBV14 to TRBJ2-1; D possibly corresponds to TRBD2 (6 bases). Germline V gives CDR1 SGHDN, CDR2 FVKESK. V was pared by 3 bases and J by 9 bases, with 12 bases between. The CDR3 is made up of 13 amino acids. CDR3 residues: CASSHRWRVEQFF. In nucleotides, the CDR3 is TGTGCCAGCAGCCATCGATGGAGGGTTGAGCAGTTCTTC.

Note on this clonotype: One junction end disagrees with the germline gene, perhaps due to a read error. The rearrangement joins TRBV11-2 to TRBJ1-2; a possible D gene is TRBD1 (6 bases). CDR1 is SGHAT, CDR2 FQNNGV, per germline. The CDR3 is 16 residues long. The CDR3 spells CDSRSHRDGGDYGHTF. DNA for the CDR3: TGTGACAGCAGATCCCACAGGGATGGGGGGGACTATGGCCACACCTTC.

Regarding this clonotype: This may stem from a read error, because a much larger clone lies one nucleotide away. The rearrangement uses TRBV29-1 and TRBJ2-1, with D possibly TRBD2 on 6 matching bases. The CDR3 runs to 13 residues. Germline CDR1 SQVTM, CDR2 ANQGSEA. The CDR3 DNA follows: TGCATCGGGGGAAGGCTAGCTTCCAATGAGCAGTTCTTC. Translation: CIGGRLASNEQFF.

Remarks on this clonotype: A read error may be the cause here, since a much bigger clone is one base away. The J gene is TRBJ1-2, the V gene TRBV28; the D is unclear. The V and J ends lost 3 bases and 2 bases respectively, with 4 bases between them. From germline, CDR1 is MDHEN and CDR2 SYDVKM. CDR3 length equals 12 residues. CDR3 coding DNA: TGTGCCAGCAGTTTGGAAAACTATGGCTACACCTTC. It specifies CASSLENYGYTF.

As concerns this clonotype: This may come from a read error, since a much larger clone is one base off. The chain carries TRBV6-1 and TRBJ2-1, with D possibly matching TRBD2 (5 bases). Trimming stripped 7 bases from V and 12 bases from J, with 19 bases between. Germline lookup yields CDR1 MNHNS and CDR2 SASEGT. The length of the CDR3 is 13 residues. The CDR3 spells CASTRTLGTGQFF. The CDR3 DNA sequence: TGTGCCAGCACACGGACTTTGGGCACTGGGCAGTTCTTC.